This note documents a single T cell receptor beta chain sequence. Antigen specificity is unknown. The data were obtained in a study of PD-L1 blockade in urothelial cancer. In the study overall: Intravenous atezolizumab, 1,200 mg every 3 weeks, was begun by patients around 2014. Study observations and caveats: Expansion of tumor-associated blood clones at 3 weeks was greater in durable-benefit patients.

The CDR3 has 16 amino acids. The V and J ends lost 6 bases and 5 bases, in that order; junction bases with no gene match: 9. Germline CDR1 reads SGHRS; CDR2 reads YFSETQ. Sequencing used immunoSEQ multiplex PCR; TCRdb keeps in-frame clones, though not all of them. Of around 120,000 clones detected, approximately 90% appear once; the ten largest clones hold about 1.8%. Sample time point: peripheral blood 6 weeks after treatment start. This receptor was obtained from a man in his sixties with urothelial cancer. Sequencing was performed on PBMCs, taken around atezolizumab (anti-PD-L1) treatment. This chain uses TRBV5-1 with TRBJ2-2; 11 bases are a match to TRBD2. CDR3 coding DNA: TGCGCCAGCATCGAGACTAGCGGGGTCCCTACCGGGGAGCTGTTTTTT. It encodes CASIETSGVPTGELFF.